The clone carrying this TCR beta chain was picked up a small number of times. The antigen remains undetermined. V lost 2 bases and J lost 8, with 7 bases in between. Germline CDR1 and CDR2: SNHLY and FYNNEI. This CDR3 is built from 13 residues. The table came from immunoSEQ multiplex PCR; TCRdb's copy has only in-frame clones and leaves some out. This table has 140,000 to 150,000 clones, about 93% appearing once. The data were taken from a study of T cell responses to AZD1222 COVID-19 vaccine. Study findings and constraints: Most donors were white British and more were female, and clonal diversity was possibly underestimated. Among spike-specific TCRs, nearly half reportedly target unmutated variant regions.

This receptor was identified in an adult in good health. This sequence joins TRBV2 and TRBJ1-6; no reliable D call. The starting material was peripheral blood, obtained on day 0 of AZD1222 vaccination. CDR3: CASSERWDSPLHF. CDR3 coding DNA: TGTGCCAGCAGTGAACGGTGGGATTCACCCCTCCACTTT. Combining the CDR3 with reference TRBV2 and TRBJ1-6 gives the whole variable domain EPEVTQTPSHQVTQMGQEVILRCVPISNHLYFYWYRQILGQKVEFLVSFYNNEISEKSEIFDDQFSVERPDGSNFTLKIRSTKLEDSAMYFCASSERWDSPLHFGNGTRLTVT.